This T cell receptor (beta chain) is from a study of T-cell memory formation after mild COVID-19. Study background: The TCR clusters were mostly specific to one donor.

The CDR3 has 16 amino acids. The V end lost 4 bases, the J end lost 4 bases, and 19 bases lay between the germline ends. Remarks on this clonotype: What it binds is unknown.

The study, taken as a whole, reports: Contracting CD4+ clones sat mainly in CM and EM; CD8+ in EMRA.

Each CDR3 protein gets one entry after TCRdb re-called the 5' RACE reads with MiXCR. The sample gives hundreds of thousands of distinct CDR3 sequences, over 15% of which show up once; over 9% is in the top ten. The chain carries TRBV12-3 or TRBV12-4 and TRBJ2-5; D uncertain. This sequence was found in an adult woman who had mild COVID-19 (a few samples of this study predate the infection). Cell type and time point are not known. The sample taken for sequencing was PBMCs or a T cell subset sorted from them (not recorded which). This chain's CDR3 is CASSSFSGRPGETQYF. The CDR3 DNA reads TGTGCCAGCAGTTCATTTTCCGGTCGACCGGGAGAGACCCAGTACTTC.